This TCR beta chain was retrieved from a study of Tregs in tolerant kidney transplant recipients. After removal of 4 bases from V and 6 bases from J, the junction contained 4 bases not matched to a gene. Germline V CDR1 and CDR2: SQVTM, ANQGSEA. CDR3 length: 14 residues. Sequenced by immunoSEQ multiplex PCR; TCRdb stores in-frame clones only, minus some. The sample records 100,000 to 130,000 clones, 90% being singletons. The receptor was isolated from a human donor who received a combined kidney and bone marrow transplant. Specimen: CD4+ T cells from blood, collected before the transplant. The genes are TRBV29-1 and TRBJ2-3, with TRBD2 identical over 13 bases. DNA of the CDR3: TGCAGCGTTGCACTAGCGGGGGGGGCCGATACGCAGTATTTT. As protein: CSVALAGGADTQYF.